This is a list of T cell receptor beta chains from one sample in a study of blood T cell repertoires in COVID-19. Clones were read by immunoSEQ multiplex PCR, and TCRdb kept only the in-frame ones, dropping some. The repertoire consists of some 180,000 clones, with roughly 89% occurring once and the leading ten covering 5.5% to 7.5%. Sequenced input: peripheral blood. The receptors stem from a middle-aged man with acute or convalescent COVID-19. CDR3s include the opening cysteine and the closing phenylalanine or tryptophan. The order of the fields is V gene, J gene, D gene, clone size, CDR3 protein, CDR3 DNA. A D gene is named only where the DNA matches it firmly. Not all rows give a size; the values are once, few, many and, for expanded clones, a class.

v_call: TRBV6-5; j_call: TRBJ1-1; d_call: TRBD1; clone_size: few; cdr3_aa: CASSPGTVNTEAFF; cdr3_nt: TGTGCCAGCAGTCCCGGGACAGTCAACACTGAAGCTTTCTTT
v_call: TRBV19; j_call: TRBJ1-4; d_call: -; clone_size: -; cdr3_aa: CASGRRGEKLFF; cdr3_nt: TGTGCCAGCGGAAGGAGAGGTGAAAAACTGTTTTTT
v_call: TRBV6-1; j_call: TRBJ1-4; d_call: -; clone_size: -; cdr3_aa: CASSESTGSNEKLFF; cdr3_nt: TGTGCCAGCAGTGAAAGTACAGGGTCTAATGAAAAACTGTTTTTT
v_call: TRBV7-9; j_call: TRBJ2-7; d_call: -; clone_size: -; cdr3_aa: CASRGLVGEQYF; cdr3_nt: TGTGCCAGCAGGGGACTGGTCGGCGAGCAGTACTTC
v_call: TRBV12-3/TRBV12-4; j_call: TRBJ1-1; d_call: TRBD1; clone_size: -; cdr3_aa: CASSEQGLDEAFF; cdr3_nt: TGTGCCAGCAGTGAACAGGGGTTGGATGAAGCTTTCTTT
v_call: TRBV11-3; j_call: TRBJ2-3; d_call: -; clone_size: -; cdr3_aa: CASSLDRDTQYF; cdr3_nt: TGTGCCAGCAGCTTAGATAGAGATACGCAGTATTTT
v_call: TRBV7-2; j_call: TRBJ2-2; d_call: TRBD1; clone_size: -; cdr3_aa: CASSLGDRANTGELFF; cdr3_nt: TGTGCCAGCAGCTTAGGGGACAGGGCGAACACCGGGGAGCTGTTTTTT
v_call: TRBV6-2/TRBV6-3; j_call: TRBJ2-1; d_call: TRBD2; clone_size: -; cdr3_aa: CASSYTAGDPYNEQFF; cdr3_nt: TGTGCCAGCAGTTACACCGCGGGGGACCCCTACAATGAGCAGTTCTTC
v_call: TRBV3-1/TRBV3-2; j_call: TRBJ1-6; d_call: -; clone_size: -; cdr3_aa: CASSLGGGALHF; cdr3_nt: TGTGCCAGCAGCCTCGGCGGGGGGGCCCTCCACTTT
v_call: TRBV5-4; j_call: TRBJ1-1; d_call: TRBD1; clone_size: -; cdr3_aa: CASSPTPRQGRSAATEAFF; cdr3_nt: TGTGCCAGCAGCCCAACACCCCGACAGGGTAGATCTGCAGCCACTGAAGCTTTCTTT
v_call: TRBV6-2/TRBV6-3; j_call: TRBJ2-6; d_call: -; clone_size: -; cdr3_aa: CASSAPSGANVLTF; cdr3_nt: TGTGCCAGCAGCGCGCCGTCTGGGGCCAACGTCCTGACTTTC
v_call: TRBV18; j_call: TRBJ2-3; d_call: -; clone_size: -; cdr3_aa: CASSRGGTDTQYF; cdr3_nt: TGTGCCAGCTCACGAGGGGGAACAGATACGCAGTATTTT
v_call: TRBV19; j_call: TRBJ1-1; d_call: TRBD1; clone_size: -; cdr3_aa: CASSSDRGFAEAFF; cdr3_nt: TGTGCCAGTAGTTCGGACAGGGGATTCGCTGAAGCTTTCTTT
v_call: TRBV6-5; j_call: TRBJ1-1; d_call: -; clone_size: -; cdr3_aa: CASIGGARTEAFF; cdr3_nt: TGTGCCAGTATCGGGGGGGCGCGGACTGAAGCTTTCTTT
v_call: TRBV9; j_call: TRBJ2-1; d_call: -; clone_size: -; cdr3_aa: CASSVRRAGEPGNEQFF; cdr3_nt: TGTGCCAGCAGCGTCCGACGAGCGGGCGAACCGGGGAATGAGCAGTTCTTC
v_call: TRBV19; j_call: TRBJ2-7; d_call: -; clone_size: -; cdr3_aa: CASSMYGGFSYEQYF; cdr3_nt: TGTGCCAGTAGTATGTACGGGGGTTTCTCCTACGAGCAGTACTTC
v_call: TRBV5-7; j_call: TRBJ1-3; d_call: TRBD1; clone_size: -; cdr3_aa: CASSRGQATGNTIYF; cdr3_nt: TGTGCCAGCAGCCGAGGACAGGCCACTGGAAACACCATATATTTT
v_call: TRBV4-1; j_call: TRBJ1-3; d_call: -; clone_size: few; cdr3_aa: CASSQVLASSGNTIYF; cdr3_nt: TGCGCCAGCAGCCAAGTGCTAGCGTCCTCTGGAAACACCATATATTTT
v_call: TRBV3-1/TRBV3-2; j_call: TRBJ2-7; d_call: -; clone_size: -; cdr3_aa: CASRVERGGDYEQYF; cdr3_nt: TGTGCCAGCAGGGTTGAGCGCGGAGGAGACTACGAGCAGTACTTC
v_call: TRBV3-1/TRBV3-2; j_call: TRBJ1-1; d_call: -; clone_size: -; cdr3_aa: CASSQRGGTEAFF; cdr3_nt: TGTGCCAGCAGCCAACGGGGAGGGACTGAAGCTTTCTTT
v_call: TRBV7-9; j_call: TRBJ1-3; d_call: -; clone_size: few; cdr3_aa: CASSPGISGNTIYF; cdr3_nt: TGTGCCAGCAGTCCAGGGATATCTGGAAACACCATATATTTT
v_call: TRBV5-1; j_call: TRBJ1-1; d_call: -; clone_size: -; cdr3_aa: CASRQGWGSTEAFF; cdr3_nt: TGCGCCAGCAGGCAGGGATGGGGTTCAACTGAAGCTTTCTTT
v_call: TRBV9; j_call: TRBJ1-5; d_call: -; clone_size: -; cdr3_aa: CASSVAYYQGSGNQPQHF; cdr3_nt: TGTGCCAGCAGCGTAGCTTACTACCAGGGGTCAGGGAATCAGCCCCAGCATTTT
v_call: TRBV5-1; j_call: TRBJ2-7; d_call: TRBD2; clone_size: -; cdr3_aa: CASSLSGGTYEQYF; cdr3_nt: TGCGCCAGCAGCTTATCGGGGGGGACTTACGAGCAGTACTTC
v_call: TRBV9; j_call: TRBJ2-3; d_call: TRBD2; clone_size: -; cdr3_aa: CASSVVVGGNTDTQYF; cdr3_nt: TGTGCCAGCAGCGTAGTTGTCGGGGGGAACACAGATACGCAGTATTTT
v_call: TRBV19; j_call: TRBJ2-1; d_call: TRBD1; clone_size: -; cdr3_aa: CASRTDRGNEQFF; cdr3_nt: TGTGCCAGTAGAACGGACAGGGGAAATGAGCAGTTCTTC
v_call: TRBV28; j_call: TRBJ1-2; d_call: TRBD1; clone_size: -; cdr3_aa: CASSLKRTGHPYGYTF; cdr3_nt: TGTGCCAGCAGTTTGAAGCGGACAGGCCATCCCTATGGCTACACCTTC
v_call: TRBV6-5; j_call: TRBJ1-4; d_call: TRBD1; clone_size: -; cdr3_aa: CASTTRDSNNEKLFF; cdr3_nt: TGTGCCAGCACAACCCGGGACAGCAATAATGAAAAACTGTTTTTT
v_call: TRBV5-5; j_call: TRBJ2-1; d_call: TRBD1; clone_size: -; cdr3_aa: CASSLGQGAIYNEQFF; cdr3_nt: TGTGCCAGCAGCTTGGGACAGGGGGCGATCTACAATGAGCAGTTCTTC